The source of this T cell receptor (beta chain) is a study of shared clonotypes between healthy human individuals. Study information: Aged 18 to 49, the donors were a couple of women and a few men.

CDR3 size: 15 residues. V was trimmed by 0 bases and J by 6 bases, leaving 14 bases between them. Germline V gives CDR1 MGHRA, CDR2 YSYEKL. Unsorted PBMC DNA was sequenced on ten immunoSEQ deep assay plates. In the authors' workflow: ImmunoSEQ junction-only sequences lacked quality scores, so their filtering differed. The data were produced by immunoSEQ multiplex PCR, yet TCRdb's version contains in-frame clones alone and is incomplete. V, J and clone size were drawn from that table, and D and trimming were deduced from the DNA. Of 450,000 to 550,000 clones in the sample, about four fifths were seen once. This clone has a handful of counts.

The rearrangement uses TRBV4-1 and TRBJ1-2; D is uncertain. Sequencing was carried out using PBMCs. The sequence was collected from a woman aged 40 to 49 in good health. Some clones in this sample may be carry-over from other donors' samples. The CDR3 reads CASSQDPEFMDGYTF. DNA of the CDR3: TGCGCCAGCAGCCAAGATCCGGAATTCATGGATGGCTACACCTTC.